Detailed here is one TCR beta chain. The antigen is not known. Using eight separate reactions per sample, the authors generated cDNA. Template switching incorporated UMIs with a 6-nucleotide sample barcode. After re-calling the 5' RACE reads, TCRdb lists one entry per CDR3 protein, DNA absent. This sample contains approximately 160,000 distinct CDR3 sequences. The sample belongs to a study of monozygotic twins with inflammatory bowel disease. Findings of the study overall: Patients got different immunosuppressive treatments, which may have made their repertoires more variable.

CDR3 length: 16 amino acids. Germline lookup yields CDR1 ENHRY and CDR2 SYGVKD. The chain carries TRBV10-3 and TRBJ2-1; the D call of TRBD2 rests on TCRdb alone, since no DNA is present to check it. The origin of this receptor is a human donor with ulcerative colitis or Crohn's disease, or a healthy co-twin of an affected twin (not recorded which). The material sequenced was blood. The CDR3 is CAISESPPSIYNEQFF.